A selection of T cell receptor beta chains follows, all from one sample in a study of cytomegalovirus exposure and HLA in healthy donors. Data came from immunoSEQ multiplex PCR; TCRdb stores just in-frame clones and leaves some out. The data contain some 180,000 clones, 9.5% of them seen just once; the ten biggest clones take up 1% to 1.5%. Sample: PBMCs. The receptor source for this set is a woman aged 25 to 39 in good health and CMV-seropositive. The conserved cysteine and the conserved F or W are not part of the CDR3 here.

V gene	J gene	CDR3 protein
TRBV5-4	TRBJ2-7	ASSSPGLTYEQY
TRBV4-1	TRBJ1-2	ASSQGGHRSNYGYT
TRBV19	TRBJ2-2	ASKLAFYGELF
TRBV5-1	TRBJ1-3	ASSVGGDASTIY
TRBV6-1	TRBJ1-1	ASELAPVNTEAF
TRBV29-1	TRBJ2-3	SVVPGGDTQY
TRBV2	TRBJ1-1	ARPGQANTEAF
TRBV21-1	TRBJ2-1	ASSKEASGSTYNEQF
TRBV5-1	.	ASSPWGRSYEQY
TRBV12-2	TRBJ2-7	ASRSGTSALYEQY
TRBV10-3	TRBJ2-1	AISESSDYNEQF
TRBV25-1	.	ASSELGQGSDEQY
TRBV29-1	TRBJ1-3	SVAQGLGNTIY
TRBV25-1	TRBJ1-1	ASSEYRGDTEAF
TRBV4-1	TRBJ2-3	ASSQDRTGGADTQY
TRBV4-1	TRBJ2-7	ASSQDRGSYEQY
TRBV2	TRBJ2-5	ASSEGRGRSETQY